A single sample is the source of the 27 T cell receptor beta chains below, sequenced in a study of yellow fever vaccine responses in identical twins. TCRdb processed the RT-PCR reads anew with MiXCR; each CDR3 protein has one entry. The sample shows 3,500 to 4,500 distinct CDR3 sequences, around 86% of them seen only once. Sequenced material: T cells from blood (PBMCs), unsorted or a sorted subset (not recorded which), taken before or after yellow fever vaccination (not recorded which). These TCRs come from a woman aged 18-29 years who received the yellow fever vaccine.

V is TRBV11-1 and J is TRBJ2-5, with TRBD2 identical over 7 bases. With V trimmed by 2 bases and J by 1 base, 4 bases remained unmatched. CDR1 and CDR2 from the germline V gene are SGHAT and FQDESV (reference sequence). The CDR3 sequence is 15 residues long. The CDR3 sequence is CASSLFASGQETQYF. The CDR3 DNA reads TGTGCCAGCAGCTTATTTGCTAGCGGCCAAGAGACCCAGTACTTC.

The chain combines TRBV19 with TRBJ2-7; a weak D match, TRBD1 (5 bases). The CDR3 sequence is 13 residues long. V lost 4 bases and J 2 bases, leaving 9 bases between the germline ends. Germline CDR1 reads LNHDA; CDR2 reads SQIVND (reference sequence). The CDR3 reads CASSRSGTYEQYF. CDR3 DNA: TGTGCCAGTAGTAGATCAGGGACCTACGAGCAGTACTTC.

This clonotype showed up just a few times. The J gene is TRBJ1-2, the V gene TRBV11-3, with D unclear. Trimming stripped 0 bases from V and 2 bases from J, with 7 bases between. Germline CDR1 and CDR2: SGHNT and YENEEA. This CDR3 is 14 amino acids long. The CDR3 coding sequence is TGTGCCAGCAGCTTAGATCATGCCAACTATGGCTACACCTTC. Translation: CASSLDHANYGYTF.

This clonotype was seen just once. The chain couples TRBV24-1 to TRBJ1-1; no reliable D call. Germline V CDR1 and CDR2: KGHDR, SFDVKD. The CDR3 contains 14 residues. Trimming left V 5 bases short and J 10 bases short, with 19 bases between. The CDR3 DNA follows: TGTGCCACCAGTGCCTCGACGGGGTCCTTCGGAGCTTTCTTT. Translation: CATSASTGSFGAFF.

The chain has TRBV29-1 and TRBJ2-7; unclear D gene. Germline V gene sequence: CDR1 SQVTM, CDR2 ANQGSEA. V was shortened by 4 bases and J by 0 bases, with 10 bases between the two germline ends. This CDR3 region has 13 residues. CDR3 loop: CSVADNNSYEQYF. DNA of the CDR3: TGCAGCGTTGCAGATAATAACTCCTACGAGCAGTACTTC.

This rearrangement joins TRBV11-3 to TRBJ2-1, with D tentatively TRBD2 (5 bases). Looked up from germline, CDR1 is SGHNT and CDR2 is YENEEA. CDR3 length: 16 amino acids. V was clipped by 4 bases and J by 7 bases, with 20 bases between them. The CDR3 sequence is CASSYPIRTGLNEQFF. CDR3 coding DNA: TGTGCCAGCAGCTATCCTATCCGGACGGGGTTGAATGAGCAGTTCTTC.

The chain links TRBV29-1 to TRBJ1-1; D remains ambiguous. This CDR3 region has 12 residues. V lost 4 bases, J lost 6 bases, and 12 bases lay in between. The germline CDR1 and CDR2 sequences are SQVTM and ANQGSEA. The CDR3 is CSVAKSGSEAFF. As DNA, the CDR3 is TGCAGCGTTGCTAAGAGCGGGTCTGAAGCTTTCTTT.

The V and J genes are TRBV7-2 and TRBJ2-1; D perhaps matches TRBD2 (5 bases). Germline CDR1 and CDR2: SGHTA and FQGNSA. Deletions cut 0 bases from V and 2 bases from J, with 8 bases between. This CDR3 is built from 15 residues. The CDR3 DNA follows: TGTGCCAGCAGCTTAGCGGGAGTAACCTACAATGAGCAGTTCTTC. Its translation: CASSLAGVTYNEQFF.

V and J are TRBV29-1 and TRBJ1-4; unclear D gene. Germline V gene sequence: CDR1 SQVTM, CDR2 ANQGSEA. This CDR3 spans 12 amino acids. V gave up 5 bases and J gave up 7 bases, with 11 bases separating them. The CDR3 region has the DNA TGCAGCGTTCAAACCGAAGGTGAAAAACTGTTTTTT. Residues: CSVQTEGEKLFF.

The chain is built from TRBV7-6 and TRBJ2-1; TRBD2 matches 11 bases. Trimming removed 5 bases from V and 6 bases from J; junction bases left unmatched: 6. Germline V gene data show CDR1 as SGHVS and CDR2 as FNYEAQ. The CDR3 is 15 amino acids. CDR3 residues: CASSLTSGVVNEQFF. The CDR3 DNA reads TGTGCCAGCAGCCTGACTAGCGGGGTGGTCAATGAGCAGTTCTTC.

The V and J genes are TRBV2 and TRBJ2-7, with D possibly being TRBD1 or TRBD2 (5 bases each). The germline V gene has CDR1 SNHLY and CDR2 FYNNEI. This CDR3 contains 15 residues. V was pared by 0 bases and J by 3 bases, with 12 bases between. The DNA for the CDR3 is TGTGCCAGCAGTGAAGCAAGAGGGGTTATCTACGAGCAGTACTTC. Encoded protein: CASSEARGVIYEQYF.

CDR3 region: CATGTGAYSNQPQHF. DNA of the CDR3: TGTGCCACCGGGACAGGCGCATATAGCAATCAGCCCCAGCATTTT. The J gene is TRBJ1-5, the V gene TRBV28; TRBD1 matches at 8 bases. The CDR3 sequence is 15 residues long. The junction had 8 bases not matched to a gene; V was cut back by 10 bases and J by 0 bases. Germline-derived CDR1 and CDR2 are MDHEN and SYDVKM.

This chain uses TRBV20-1 with TRBJ1-2, with D unclear. This CDR3 region has 10 residues. Germline V gene sequence: CDR1 DFQATT, CDR2 SNEGSKA (reference sequence). V was cut by 6 bases and J by 8 bases, with 10 bases left in between. The CDR3 spells CSAPTQGYTF. CDR3 DNA: TGCAGTGCCCCCACCCAGGGCTACACCTTC.

This chain connects TRBV10-3 to TRBJ2-5; 9 bases are a match to TRBD2. Germline V gene sequence: CDR1 ENHRY, CDR2 SYGVKD. The CDR3 contains 13 residues. V trimming: 5 bases; J trimming: 3 bases; junction bases outside the gene matches: 1. The CDR3 protein is CAISRLAEETQYF. CDR3 nucleotide sequence: TGTGCCATCAGTAGACTAGCGGAAGAGACCCAGTACTTC.

V and J are TRBV11-3 and TRBJ2-3; tentatively, D is TRBD2 (5 bases). Per the germline V gene, CDR1 is SGHNT and CDR2 is YENEEA. V was cut by 5 bases and J by 6 bases, with 12 bases left in between. CDR3 length: 13 amino acids. Here the CDR3 DNA reads TGTGCCAGCAGCAGTACTACGGGGGATACGCAGTATTTT. This codes for CASSSTTGDTQYF.

The rearrangement joins TRBV11-3 to TRBJ2-3, with 13 bases fitting TRBD2. This CDR3 has 16 residues. V shed 2 bases, J shed 8 bases, and the junction held 7 bases outside the gene matches. Germline CDR1 is SGHNT and CDR2 is YENEEA. CDR3: CASSLSTSGRAVTQYF. The CDR3 DNA follows: TGTGCCAGCAGCTTATCCACTAGCGGGAGGGCCGTTACGCAGTATTTT.

This clonotype came up a few times. The CDR3 sequence: CASSQSGSWSRSPLHF. The DNA of the CDR3 is TGCGCCAGCAGTCAATCTGGCAGTTGGAGCCGTTCACCCCTCCACTTT. V gene TRBV23-1 combines with J gene TRBJ1-6; no clear D gene. TRBV23-1 is marked as an open reading frame, function uncertain. With 0 bases removed from V and 9 bases from J, the gap between germline ends came to 15 bases. The CDR3 consists of 16 residues.

This sequence joins TRBV20-1 and TRBJ2-7; 9 nucleotides agree with TRBD1. With 5 bases clipped from V and 4 bases from J, the junction kept 6 bases outside the gene matches. This CDR3 is 13 amino acids long. Germline loops: CDR1 DFQATT, CDR2 SNEGSKA (reference sequence). The CDR3 DNA is TGCAGTGCTGGGGACAGGGTAACTTACGAGCAGTACTTC. Protein sequence: CSAGDRVTYEQYF.

The genes are TRBV19 and TRBJ1-2; D is possibly TRBD1 (5 bases). V lost 9 bases to trimming and J lost 2 bases, with 13 bases between them. The CDR3 runs 13 residues. Looked up from germline, CDR1 is LNHDA and CDR2 is SQIVND (reference sequence). DNA for the CDR3: TGTGCCAGCACCTCCCGGGACAACTATGGCTACACCTTC. As protein: CASTSRDNYGYTF.

This chain uses TRBV29-1 with TRBJ2-2; 12 nucleotides agree with TRBD2. J gave up 2 bases and V 7 bases, and 8 bases lay outside the gene matches. CDR3 length: 16 residues. Germline loops: CDR1 SQVTM, CDR2 ANQGSEA. Written as DNA, the CDR3 is TGCAGCGCCAACGGACTAGCGGGACTTAACACCGGGGAGCTGTTTTTT. Its translation: CSANGLAGLNTGELFF.

The genes are TRBV5-1 and TRBJ2-7; D is ambiguous. V lost 5 bases, J lost 2 bases, and 5 bases lay in between. Germline lookup yields CDR1 SGHRS and CDR2 YFSETQ. CDR3 size: 11 residues. CDR3 protein: CASRLTYEQYF. The CDR3 DNA is TGCGCCAGCAGGTTGACCTACGAGCAGTACTTC.

The J gene is TRBJ2-5, the V gene TRBV11-2, with 9 bases fitting TRBD2. Trimming removed 1 base from V and 4 bases from J; junction bases left unmatched: 1. Germline lookup yields CDR1 SGHAT and CDR2 FQNNGV. The CDR3 runs 14 residues. Here the CDR3 DNA reads TGTGCCAGCAGCTTAGTGACTAGCGGAGAGACCCAGTACTTC. Translating gives CASSLVTSGETQYF. The variable domain in full, with the rest retrieved from reference TRBV11-2 and TRBJ2-5, is EAGVAQSPRYKIIEKRQSVAFWCNPISGHATLYWYQQILGQGPKLLIQFQNNGVVDDSQLPKDRFSAERLKGVDSTLKIQPAKLEDSAVYLCASSLVTSGETQYFGPGTRLLVL.

Only a few counts were recorded for this clonotype. The rearrangement links TRBV10-1 to TRBJ1-1; D is ambiguous. Germline CDR1 WNHNN, CDR2 SYGVQD (reference sequence). The CDR3 is 14 amino acids. The V gene lost 0 bases and the J gene lost 13 bases, with 18 bases spanning the gap. CDR3: CASSESTQAVNHFF. CDR3 nucleotide sequence: TGCGCCAGCAGTGAGTCGACTCAGGCAGTAAACCATTTCTTT.

This clonotype was detected only once. The V gene is TRBV2, the J gene TRBJ2-7; D might be TRBD2 (5 bases). V was pared by 8 bases and J by 3 bases, with 11 bases between. Germline V lookup: CDR1 SNHLY, CDR2 FYNNEI. This CDR3 is built from 12 residues. The CDR3 region has the DNA TGTGCCAGCCGGGAATATTACTACGAGCAGTACTTC. Translating it yields CASREYYYEQYF. Combining the CDR3 with reference TRBV2 and TRBJ2-7 gives the whole variable domain EPEVTQTPSHQVTQMGQEVILRCVPISNHLYFYWYRQILGQKVEFLVSFYNNEISEKSEIFDDQFSVERPDGSNFTLKIRSTKLEDSAMYFCASREYYYEQYFGPGTRLTVT.

The DNA for the CDR3 is TGCGCCAGCAGCTTGGTTGGGGGCTCAAACACTGAAGCTTTCTTT. Translation gives CASSLVGGSNTEAFF. The V and J genes are TRBV5-1 and TRBJ1-1; D possibly corresponds to TRBD1 (6 bases). CDR1 SGHRS and CDR2 YFSETQ come from the germline V gene. The CDR3 sequence is 15 residues long. V was pared by 0 bases and J by 2 bases, with 11 bases between.

The V gene is TRBV14, the J gene TRBJ2-5; no firm D call. Germline values: CDR1 SGHDN, CDR2 FVKESK. CDR3 length equals 13 residues. V was cut by 2 bases and J by 1 base, with 5 bases left in between. CDR3 loop: CASSQTLQETQYF. CDR3 coding DNA: TGTGCCAGCAGCCAAACCCTCCAAGAGACCCAGTACTTC.

This clonotype was counted once. The chain employs TRBV13 and TRBJ1-2, with D uncertain. Trimming took off 3 bases at V and 7 bases at J, with 18 bases between the two ends. Germline CDR1 reads PRHDT; CDR2 reads FYEKMQ (reference sequence). The CDR3 has 15 amino acids. Written as DNA, the CDR3 is TGTGCCAGCAGCTTCAACCCAATGGAGAAGGGTGGCTACACCTTC. It codes for CASSFNPMEKGGYTF.